Listed below are T cell receptor beta chains from one sample, sequenced in a study of glioma-infiltrating T cells. TCRdb called the multiplex PCR reads again in MiXCR, with one record for every CDR3 protein. The top ten clones hold approximately 40% of a sample with about 12,000 distinct CDR3 sequences, less than 30% of them seen once. Sequences were obtained from glioma tissue, nonneoplastic brain tissue, or PBMCs (not recorded which). These receptors came from a human donor with low-grade glioma or glioblastoma, undergoing nonglioma brain surgery, or in good health (not recorded which). Both conserved end residues are part of each CDR3. A D gene is named only where the DNA matches it firmly. Clone size is not always given. Where it is, it says once, few, many or a class for expanded clones.

J gene,V gene,D gene,CDR3 length,clone size,CDR3 DNA,CDR3 protein
TRBJ2-5,TRBV28,TRBD2,10,many,TGTGCCACGGGGGGGGAGACCCAGTACTTC,CATGGETQYF
TRBJ1-1,TRBV29-1,TRBD1,12,-,TGCAGCGTTGTTCAGGGGGACACTGAAGCTTTCTTT,CSVVQGDTEAFF
TRBJ1-2,TRBV2,-,16,few,TGTGCCAGCAGTGATAAGGGCGCAGGTTCCCTATATGGCTACACCTTC,CASSDKGAGSLYGYTF
TRBJ1-2,TRBV4-2,-,16,-,TGTGCCAGCAGCCAAGATGGGGGAGGGCAGTCCGGTGGCTACACCTTC,CASSQDGGGQSGGYTF
TRBJ2-5,TRBV7-2,TRBD2,21,few,TGTGCCAGCAGTCTCTTACCTGTCGGGACTAGCGGGAGAGGGGATCAAGAGACCCAGTACTTC,CASSLLPVGTSGRGDQETQYF
TRBJ2-2,TRBV7-3,-,17,many,TGTGCCAGCAGCTTAAATGATCACAGGGCGGGCACCGGGGAGCTGTTTTTT,CASSLNDHRAGTGELFF
TRBJ2-1,TRBV2,TRBD2,12,many,TGTGCCAGCAGTGAAGCTAGCGGGACCCAGTTCTTC,CASSEASGTQFF
TRBJ2-3,TRBV28,-,13,-,TGTGTTAGCAGTCTTATAGGGACAGATACGCAGTATTTT,CVSSLIGTDTQYF
TRBJ2-1,TRBV19,-,15,few,TGTGCCAGTAGTATCGCCCAAAAGTCCTACAATGAGCAGTTCTTC,CASSIAQKSYNEQFF
TRBJ2-1,TRBV11-2,TRBD1,14,-,TGTGCCAGCAGCTTAGGGACAGGGACCGACGAGCAGTTCTTC,CASSLGTGTDEQFF
TRBJ2-1,TRBV11-3,TRBD2,13,-,TGTGCCAGCAGCTTAGTGGGGGGGGGTGAGCAGTTCTTC,CASSLVGGGEQFF
TRBJ1-4,TRBV20-1,TRBD1,17,few,TGCAGTGCCTCTCGGGGAAGGGGGCGTCAGGCTAATGAAAAACTGTTTTTT,CSASRGRGRQANEKLFF
TRBJ2-5,TRBV13,TRBD2,15,-,TGTGCCAGCAGCGTAGGAGCGGGAGATGGAGAGACCAAGTACTTC,CASSVGAGDGETKYF
TRBJ1-2,TRBV20-1,-,11,many,TGCAGCTACAGGGTTAACTATGGCTACACCTTC,CSYRVNYGYTF
TRBJ1-2,TRBV28,-,15,-,TGTGCCAGCAGCTCTGGACAGAGACCTAACTATGGCTACACCTTC,CASSSGQRPNYGYTF
TRBJ2-2,TRBV20-1,TRBD2,17,many,TGCAGTGCTAGAGTAGATAGCGGGAGGCAGAACACCGGGGAGCTGTTTTTT,CSARVDSGRQNTGELFF
TRBJ2-7,TRBV4-1,TRBD2,16,many,TGCGCCAGCAGCCAAACTGGACTAGCGGGAGTCGACGAGCAGTACTTC,CASSQTGLAGVDEQYF
TRBJ1-5,TRBV6-1,-,14,medium-sized,TGTGCCAGTACCGTGACAGGTCTTAGACAGCCCCAGCATTTT,CASTVTGLRQPQHF
TRBJ1-3,TRBV18,-,15,-,TGTGCCAGCTCACTGTTCGCAGGGGTTGGAAACACCATATATTTT,CASSLFAGVGNTIYF
TRBJ1-1,TRBV27,TRBD1,14,many,TGTGCCAGCCGTCGGCAAGACAGGGAGTTTGAAGCTTTCTTT,CASRRQDREFEAFF
TRBJ1-1,TRBV6-1,TRBD1,17,many,TGTGCCAGCAGTGATACAGGACAGGAGGACTTGAACACTGAAGCTTTCTTT,CASSDTGQEDLNTEAFF
TRBJ2-2,TRBV3-1,TRBD2,13,few,TGTGCCAGCAGCCCAGGACTAGAAGGGGAGCTGTTTTTT,CASSPGLEGELFF
TRBJ2-5,TRBV7-2,-,14,once,TGTGCCAGCAGCAAGGCAGGGTCGAGAGAGACCCAGTACTTC,CASSKAGSRETQYF
TRBJ1-1,TRBV3-1,TRBD1,15,few,TGTGCCAGCAGCCAAGAAGGACAGGGTGGAACTGAAGCTTTCTTT,CASSQEGQGGTEAFF
TRBJ1-3,TRBV28,-,14,medium-sized,TGTGCCAGCAGGCGCCGGGGGGAAGGAAACACCATATATTTT,CASRRRGEGNTIYF
TRBJ2-3,TRBV6-1,-,11,many,TGTGCCAGCAGCCCCTCGGGTACGCAGTATTTT,CASSPSGTQYF
TRBJ2-2,TRBV6-1,TRBD2,18,few,TGTGCCAGCAGGAAAGGGACTAGCGGGGGGATGGACACCGGGGAGCTGTTTTTT,CASRKGTSGGMDTGELFF
TRBJ1-5,TRBV11-2,-,18,-,TGTGCCAGCAGCTCCGACCTAATATTGGGAGAGAGCAATCAGCCCCAGCATTTT,CASSSDLILGESNQPQHF
TRBJ2-1,TRBV2,TRBD2,16,few,TGTGCCAGCAGTGAAGGAGCATGGGTAGCGGGAACTGAGCAGTTCTTC,CASSEGAWVAGTEQFF
TRBJ1-1,TRBV18,-,17,-,TGTGCCAGCTCAGTAAACTGGTTCGGGGCATTTGGCACTGAAGCTTTCTTT,CASSVNWFGAFGTEAFF
TRBJ1-6,TRBV2,TRBD1,16,-,TGTGCCAGCAGTCCATTCCGGACAGGGAGTAATTCACCCCTCCACTTT,CASSPFRTGSNSPLHF
TRBJ2-2,TRBV4-1,-,17,-,TGCGCCAGCAGCCGGAGGGCTTTGGCTTCGAACACCGGGGAGCTGTTTTTT,CASSRRALASNTGELFF
TRBJ2-7,TRBV2,TRBD1,16,many,TGTGCCAGCAGTGAAGTACCCGGACAGGGTCTCTACGAGCAGTACTTC,CASSEVPGQGLYEQYF
TRBJ1-2,TRBV28,-,17,many,TGTGCCAGCACCCGAAGGATCGGTGGGGCGGTAAACTATGGCTACACCTTC,CASTRRIGGAVNYGYTF
TRBJ1-4,TRBV20-1,-,12,many,TGCAGTGTCAAGTGGGAGGGTGAAAAACTGTTTTTT,CSVKWEGEKLFF
TRBJ2-7,TRBV20-1,-,17,few,TGCAGTGCTAGGGAAGGATCGGGTAGCAGGAGTACCTACGAGCAGTACTTC,CSAREGSGSRSTYEQYF
TRBJ2-7,TRBV3-1,-,12,many,TGTGCCAGCAGCCAAGTCACTTACGAGCAGTACTTC,CASSQVTYEQYF
TRBJ2-5,TRBV6-5,-,14,-,TGTGCCAGCAGTTACGGGACGGACCAAGAGACCCAGTACTTC,CASSYGTDQETQYF
TRBJ1-1,TRBV19,-,14,-,TGTGCCAGTAAGGTATCAGTGGGGAACACTGAAGCTTTCTTT,CASKVSVGNTEAFF
TRBJ1-1,TRBV12-3/TRBV12-4,TRBD1,15,few,TGTGCCAGCAGTTCATCGACAGGGACAAACACTGAAGCTTTCTTT,CASSSSTGTNTEAFF
TRBJ2-1,TRBV29-1,TRBD2,15,-,TGCGGCGTTGCACCGACTAGCGTAAGGGGGAATGAGCAGTTCTTC,CGVAPTSVRGNEQFF
TRBJ2-5,TRBV5-1,-,15,-,TGCGCCAGCACGCAGAGACCGGGACCCCAAGAGACCCAGTACTTC,CASTQRPGPQETQYF
TRBJ2-3,TRBV7-9,-,13,-,TGTGCCAGCAGCTCTTACAGCACAGATACGCAGTATTTT,CASSSYSTDTQYF
TRBJ1-1,TRBV11-3,-,13,-,TGTGCCAGCAGCTTCGAGGCCTCCGCTGGGGCTTTCTTT,CASSFEASAGAFF
TRBJ1-1,TRBV19,-,15,-,TGTGCCAGTAGTATAGTACAGGTGGTCGGCACTGAAGCTTTCTTT,CASSIVQVVGTEAFF
TRBJ1-1,TRBV18,-,15,-,TGTGCCAGCTCACCACTTGGAGGGCTCGGGGCTGAAGCTTTCTTT,CASSPLGGLGAEAFF
TRBJ2-7,TRBV6-2/TRBV6-3,TRBD1,15,-,TGTGCCAGGAGTACGACAGGGGCCTTAATGGGAGAGCAGTACTTC,CARSTTGALMGEQYF
TRBJ2-3,TRBV7-3,TRBD2,18,few,TGTGCCAGCGTCAAAATCGGGACTAGCGGGAGCGTCACAGATACGCAGTATTTT,CASVKIGTSGSVTDTQYF
TRBJ2-7,TRBV20-1,-,17,many,TGCAGTGCTAGAGGGACAGACTTTTTTACTTCCTCCTACGAGCAGTACTTC,CSARGTDFFTSSYEQYF